Below, 24 T cell receptor beta chains from the same sample are listed, as sequenced in a study of T cells in localized non-small cell lung cancer. Some clones are missing from TCRdb's copy, which holds only in-frame ones; the method was immunoSEQ multiplex PCR. The data show more than 20,000 clones, 86% seen once. Sequencing was performed on peripheral blood, taken before any cancer treatment. Every receptor here comes from a female donor at least 60 years old with stage I lung adenocarcinoma.

This clone was detected only once. The chain uses TRBV5-1 and TRBJ1-1, with a possible D match to TRBD1 (5 bases). Germline CDR1 reads SGHRS; CDR2 reads YFSETQ. Deletions cut 4 bases from V and 4 bases from J, with 17 bases between. CDR3 length: 15 amino acids. The CDR3 is CASSAPAGGGTEAFF. CDR3 nucleotides: TGCGCCAGCAGCGCCCCTGCGGGGGGTGGCACTGAAGCTTTCTTT.

The V and J genes are TRBV30 and TRBJ2-7; TRBD1 matches at 8 bases. CDR3 length: 14 residues. J lost 4 bases, V lost 7 bases, and 12 bases had no gene match. The germline V gene has CDR1 GTSNPN and CDR2 SVGIG (reference sequence). The CDR3 protein is CASTPGQGLYEQYF. CDR3 nucleotide sequence: TGTGCCTCAACCCCCGGACAGGGTTTGTACGAGCAGTACTTC.

The genes are TRBV29-1 and TRBJ1-2; 9 bases agree with TRBD1. With 7 bases clipped from V and 3 bases from J, the junction kept 6 bases outside the gene matches. This CDR3 has 13 amino acids. Looked up from germline, CDR1 is SQVTM and CDR2 is ANQGSEA. The CDR3 DNA reads as TGCAGCGCCCCCGGGACAGGGTACTATGGCTACACCTTC. Its translation is CSAPGTGYYGYTF.

The rearrangement joins TRBV6-1 to TRBJ2-5; 9 nucleotides match TRBD1. The V and J ends lost 5 bases and 5 bases, in that order; junction bases with no gene match: 6. The CDR3 has 14 residues. Per germline, CDR1 MNHNS and CDR2 SASEGT. This chain's CDR3 is CASSKQGARETQYF. For the CDR3, the DNA is TGTGCCAGCAGTAAACAGGGGGCACGGGAGACCCAGTACTTC.

The chain links TRBV18 to TRBJ2-3; TRBD2 agrees at 9 bases. The CDR3 extends over 15 amino acids. V lost 6 bases to trimming and J lost 2 bases; unmatched junction nucleotides: 6. The germline V gene encodes CDR1 KGHSH and CDR2 LQKENI. The CDR3 spells CASSQIAGATDTQYF. CDR3 in DNA: TGTGCCAGCTCCCAAATAGCGGGAGCCACAGATACGCAGTATTTT.

The J gene is TRBJ1-2, the V gene TRBV19, with D possibly TRBD1 on 5 matching bases. This CDR3 is built from 14 residues. V lost 6 bases to trimming and J lost 4 bases, with 15 bases between them. In germline, CDR1 is LNHDA, CDR2 SQIVND (reference sequence). The CDR3 DNA reads as TGTGCCAGTAGCGGAGGTCAGGGCCTCTATGGCTACACCTTC. It encodes CASSGGQGLYGYTF.

V and J are TRBV7-6 and TRBJ2-7, with 10 bases lining up with TRBD2. Germline-derived CDR1 and CDR2 are SGHVS and FNYEAQ. With 3 bases clipped from V and 3 bases from J, the junction kept 5 bases outside the gene matches. The CDR3 runs to 15 residues. CDR3 in amino acids: CASSLQAGGRYEQYF. CDR3 bases: TGTGCCAGCAGCTTGCAAGCGGGGGGGCGCTACGAGCAGTACTTC.

The chain combines TRBV30 with TRBJ1-1; 9 bases are shared with TRBD1. V shed 2 bases and J 10 bases; nucleotides not matched to a gene: 14. The CDR3 is 15 residues long. Germline CDR1 reads GTSNPN; CDR2 reads SVGIG (reference sequence). For the CDR3, the DNA is TGTGCCTGGAGTCCTCCCGGGACAGGGAGGTCGGTAGCTTTCTTT. Its protein is CAWSPPGTGRSVAFF.

The genes are TRBV2 and TRBJ2-3, with 7 bases that match TRBD1. Unmatched junction bases numbered 8, after V lost 3 bases and J lost 2 bases. The CDR3 loop spans 16 amino acids. Looked up from germline, CDR1 is SNHLY and CDR2 is FYNNEI. The CDR3 reads CASSDGDRVPTDTQYF. CDR3 sequence (DNA): TGTGCCAGCAGTGACGGCGACAGGGTCCCCACAGATACGCAGTATTTT.

This clone was recorded only once. The CDR3, as DNA: TGTGCCAGCAGTACCGGACAGGGTGTGATGGTATCCGGCTACACCTTC. Translating it yields CASSTGQGVMVSGYTF. This chain links TRBV25-1 with TRBJ1-2; the match to TRBD1 covers 8 bases. This CDR3 is 16 amino acids long. V trimming: 5 bases; J trimming: 8 bases; junction bases outside the gene matches: 16. Germline-derived CDR1 and CDR2 are MGHDK and SYGVNS.

The chain links TRBV18 to TRBJ2-1, with a tentative D call TRBD1 (6 bases). Per the germline V gene, CDR1 is KGHSH and CDR2 is LQKENI. The CDR3 covers 15 residues. Deletions cut 3 bases from V and 1 base from J, with 10 bases between. CDR3 DNA: TGTGCCAGCTCACCGAATGGACAGTCCTACAATGAGCAGTTCTTC. Its translation is CASSPNGQSYNEQFF. Full variable domain (missing parts from reference TRBV18 and TRBJ2-1): NAGVMQNPRHLVRRRGQEARLRCSPMKGHSHVYWYRQLPEEGLKFMVYLQKENIIDESGMPKERFSAEFPKEGPSILRIQQVVRGDSAAYFCASSPNGQSYNEQFFGPGTRLTVL.

This clone was counted once. A read error may produce the germline difference seen at one junction end. The V call is TRBV9, the J call TRBJ2-1; TRBD1 matches at 7 bases. The CDR3 has 12 amino acids. Germline V gives CDR1 SGDLS, CDR2 YYNGEE. CDR3 sequence (DNA): TGTGCCAGCAGCGAACCAGACAGGGCGAATATCTTC. It encodes CASSEPDRANIF.

The V and J genes are TRBV27 and TRBJ1-5; 8 bases line up with TRBD1. CDR1 and CDR2 (germline): MNHEY, SMNVEV (reference sequence). V lost 2 bases to trimming and J lost 5 bases; unmatched junction nucleotides: 2. There are 14 residues in the CDR3. The CDR3 DNA follows: TGTGCCAGCAGTTTAGGCAGGGGGCATCAGCCCCAGCATTTT. This encodes CASSLGRGHQPQHF.

In its sample, this clone was seen once. This chain joins TRBV27 and TRBJ2-6; no clear D gene. The V gene's germline CDR1 is MNHEY and CDR2 SMNVEV (reference sequence). This CDR3 has 19 amino acids. Trimming removed 0 bases at V and 1 base at J, with 16 bases between. CDR3 DNA sequence: TGTGCCAGCAGTTTATCTTTGTTCCTGCGGTCGTCTGGGGCCAACGTCCTGACTTTC. It is translated as CASSLSLFLRSSGANVLTF.

CDR3 DNA: TGTGCCAGCAGCGTAACCGGGACTCTAGAGCAGTACTTC. This sequence encodes CASSVTGTLEQYF. The chain joins TRBV5-6 to TRBJ2-7, with TRBD2 as a possible D gene (6 bases). V gave up 4 bases and J gave up 7 bases, with 15 bases separating them. Germline values: CDR1 SGHDT, CDR2 YYEEEE. This CDR3 comprises 13 residues.

The V call is TRBV19, the J call TRBJ1-2, with a possible D match to TRBD1 (6 bases). This CDR3 is 15 amino acids long. Per the germline V gene, CDR1 is LNHDA and CDR2 is SQIVND (reference sequence). V dropped 0 bases and J dropped 2 bases, with 10 bases sitting between them. The CDR3 sequence: CASSIDQDRNYGYTF. The CDR3 coding sequence is TGTGCCAGTAGTATAGATCAGGACAGAAACTATGGCTACACCTTC.

The J gene is TRBJ2-3, the V gene TRBV30, with 7 bases identical to TRBD1. The CDR3 length is 15 residues. In germline, CDR1 is GTSNPN, CDR2 SVGIG (reference sequence). V gave up 5 bases and J gave up 0 bases; unmatched junction bases: 8. The CDR3 bases are TGTGCCTGGCAACAGGGGTCCTCTAGCACAGATACGCAGTATTTT. Its protein product is CAWQQGSSSTDTQYF.

This clone was observed a single time. For the CDR3, the DNA is TGTGCCAGTAGCCCTAAGAGGAACAGGGAGTCTATAGCCGGGGAGCTGTTTTTT. This encodes CASSPKRNRESIAGELFF. The V call is TRBV19, the J call TRBJ2-2; D perhaps matches TRBD1 (6 bases). The length of the CDR3 is 18 residues. V shed 6 bases and J shed 6 bases, with 26 bases lying between them. Germline V CDR1 and CDR2: LNHDA, SQIVND (reference sequence).

This clone was seen just once. The chain couples TRBV25-1 to TRBJ2-7; D gene uncertain. The CDR3 is made up of 13 amino acids. Germline V lookup: CDR1 MGHDK, CDR2 SYGVNS. Trimming shortened V by 2 bases and J by 3 bases, and 8 bases separated the two germline ends. CDR3 protein: CASSEHTVYEQYF. CDR3 sequence (DNA): TGTGCCAGCAGTGAACATACAGTCTACGAGCAGTACTTC.

The chain couples TRBV6-5 to TRBJ2-7; D is perhaps TRBD2 (5 bases). In germline, CDR1 is MNHEY, CDR2 SVGAGI. Between the trimmed V and J ends, which lost 7 bases and 7 bases, there was a span of 17 bases. This CDR3 is 13 amino acids long. DNA of the CDR3: TGTGCCAGCACCAAGATTGGACTCCAGGAGCAGTACTTC. It specifies CASTKIGLQEQYF.

The gene calls are TRBV7-9 and TRBJ1-2; possibly TRBD1 for D (5 bases). V lost 5 bases, J lost 4 bases, and 14 bases lay in between. The CDR3 has 14 amino acids. Germline CDR1 is SEHNR and CDR2 is FQNEAQ (reference sequence). CDR3 DNA: TGTGCCAGCAGCCCGGGCGGGGCCGCCTATGGCTACACCTTC. This translates into CASSPGGAAYGYTF.

The chain employs TRBV13 and TRBJ1-2; D gene unclear. Germline V lookup: CDR1 PRHDT, CDR2 FYEKMQ (reference sequence). V lost 3 bases, J lost 1 base, and 9 bases lay in between. The length of the CDR3 is 14 residues. CDR3 residues: CASSFQNSNYGYTF. CDR3 sequence (DNA): TGTGCCAGCAGCTTCCAGAACAGTAACTATGGCTACACCTTC.

V gene TRBV28 combines with J gene TRBJ2-5; 11 positions agree with TRBD1. Looked up from germline, CDR1 is MDHEN and CDR2 is SYDVKM. The CDR3 is 16 residues long. Trimming took 5 bases from V and 4 from J; bases not matched to a gene: 9. The CDR3 region is CASSHKGTGGRETQYF. The CDR3 nucleotides read TGTGCCAGCAGTCATAAAGGGACAGGGGGTCGAGAGACCCAGTACTTC.

The CDR3 protein is CASSYGAGELNTEAFF. CDR3 sequence (DNA): TGTGCCAGCAGTTACGGGGCAGGGGAATTAAACACTGAAGCTTTCTTT. V and J are TRBV6-5 and TRBJ1-1; possible D gene TRBD1, 6 bases. Per the germline V gene, CDR1 is MNHEY and CDR2 is SVGAGI. The V end was cut by 2 bases, the J end by 2 bases, with 15 bases between. This CDR3 region has 16 residues.